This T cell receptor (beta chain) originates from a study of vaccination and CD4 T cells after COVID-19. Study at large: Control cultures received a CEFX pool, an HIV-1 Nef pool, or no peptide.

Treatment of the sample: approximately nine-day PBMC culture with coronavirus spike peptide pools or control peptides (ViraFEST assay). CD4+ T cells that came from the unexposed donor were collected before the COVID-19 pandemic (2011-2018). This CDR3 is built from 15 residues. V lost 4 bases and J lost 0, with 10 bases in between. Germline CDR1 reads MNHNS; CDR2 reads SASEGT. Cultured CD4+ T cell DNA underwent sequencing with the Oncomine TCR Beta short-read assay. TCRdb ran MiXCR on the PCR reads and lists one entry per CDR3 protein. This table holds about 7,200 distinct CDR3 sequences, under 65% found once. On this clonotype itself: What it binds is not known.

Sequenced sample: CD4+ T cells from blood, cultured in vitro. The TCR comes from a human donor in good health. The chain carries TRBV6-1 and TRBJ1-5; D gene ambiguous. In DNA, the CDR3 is TGTGCCAGCAGTGGGACGGGTAATAGCAATCAGCCCCAGCATTTT. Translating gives CASSGTGNSNQPQHF.